These 2 T cell receptor beta chains originate from one sample sequenced in a study of beta chain features in type 1 diabetes. The authors reverse transcribed all of the isolated RNA, so sequencing captured expressed TCRB transcripts. Assay: immunoSEQ multiplex PCR; the TCRdb copy retains only in-frame clones and omits some. The sample contains nearly 700,000 clones, 10% to 15% of which appear only once. General study points: For Type 1 diabetes patients, all four CD4+ subsets carried TCRB CDR3s that were moderately but significantly shorter.

The antigens these receptors bind are not known. Specimen: naive CD4+ T cells from blood. The receptors here all came from a young man with type 1 diabetes.

CDR3 DNA: TGCAGCGGGTCCCCCGGGACTACACGCACAGATACGCAGTATTTT. This codes for CSGSPGTTRTDTQYF. The chain is built from TRBV29-1 and TRBJ2-3; TRBD2 matches at 7 bases. J lost 1 base, V lost 7 bases, and 11 bases had no gene match. The CDR3 covers 15 residues. In germline, CDR1 is SQVTM, CDR2 ANQGSEA.

The chain carries TRBV7-2 and TRBJ2-3; D possibly uses TRBD1 or TRBD2 (6 bases each). V lost 4 bases and J lost 9, with 17 bases in between. This CDR3 contains 14 residues. The germline V gene has CDR1 SGHTA and CDR2 FQGNSA. This CDR3 is CASSWRDRGDTQYF. The DNA of the CDR3 is TGTGCCAGCAGCTGGAGGGATAGGGGGGACACGCAGTATTTT.